This entry is about one T cell receptor (beta chain). These data come from a study of blood T cell repertoires in COVID-19. The table came from immunoSEQ multiplex PCR; TCRdb's copy has only in-frame clones and leaves some out. Among about 220,000 clones listed, 75% to 90% were seen once. The CDR3 is 14 residues long. V lost 3 bases and J 0 bases, leaving 8 bases between the germline ends. From germline, CDR1 is KGHSH and CDR2 LQKENI. V gene TRBV18 combines with J gene TRBJ1-1; unclear D gene. Sequencing was done on a sample of PBMCs or T cells enriched from blood (not recorded which). This receptor was taken from a woman aged 18-35 years in a cohort exposed to, infected with or recovered from COVID-19 (not recorded which). CDR3 amino acids: CASSPLAVNTEAFF. The CDR3 nucleotides read TGTGCCAGCTCACCGCTGGCTGTGAACACTGAAGCTTTCTTT.